The 29 T cell receptor beta chains below were found in one sample sequenced in a study of blood T cell repertoires in COVID-19. Repertoires were generated with immunoSEQ multiplex PCR, while TCRdb's copy carries only in-frame clones and drops some. The data show a few hundred thousand clones, around 86% seen once. The sequenced sample consisted of PBMCs or T cells enriched from blood (not recorded which). The source of these receptors is a woman aged 45-65 years who had recovered from COVID-19.

The chain couples TRBV20-1 to TRBJ2-1, with unresolved D. The CDR3 contains 11 residues. V lost 0 bases and J 6 bases, leaving 3 bases between the germline ends. Germline V gene sequence: CDR1 DFQATT, CDR2 SNEGSKA (reference sequence). The DNA for the CDR3 is TGCAGTGCTAGAGATCGCAATGAGCAGTTCTTC. It translates to CSARDRNEQFF.

The CDR3 loop reads CASRALTEAFF. For the CDR3, the DNA is TGTGCCAGCAGAGCCCTTACTGAAGCTTTCTTT. This chain joins TRBV28 and TRBJ1-1; no firm D call. The CDR3 loop spans 11 amino acids. V was cut by 6 bases and J by 5 bases, with 7 bases left in between. The germline gives CDR1 MDHEN, CDR2 SYDVKM.

J is TRBJ1-2 and V is TRBV27; 12 positions match TRBD1. The CDR3 sequence is 16 residues long. CDR1 is MNHEY and CDR2 is SMNVEV in the germline V gene (reference sequence). V lost 5 bases, J lost 7 bases, and 11 bases stayed unmatched. This CDR3 is CASSTSGQGAWVGYTF. DNA for the CDR3: TGTGCCAGCAGTACCTCGGGACAGGGGGCATGGGTTGGCTACACCTTC.

The J gene is TRBJ1-5, the V gene TRBV7-3; D is unresolved. The CDR3 loop spans 13 amino acids. Germline V lookup: CDR1 SGHTA, CDR2 FQGTGA. V was clipped by 1 base and J by 6 bases, with 7 bases between them. CDR3 sequence (DNA): TGTGCCAGCAGCTTAAAGGCGGGTCAGCCCCAGCATTTT. Translated, it gives CASSLKAGQPQHF.

The chain combines TRBV4-2 with TRBJ1-2; 10 nucleotides line up with TRBD1. From germline, CDR1 is LGHNA and CDR2 YNFKEQ. V shed 3 bases, J shed 4 bases, and the junction held 5 bases outside the gene matches. This CDR3 spans 15 amino acids. The CDR3, as DNA: TGTGCCAGCAGCCAGGCCGGGACAGGGGTCTATGGCTACACCTTC. The encoded protein is CASSQAGTGVYGYTF.

This chain uses TRBV2 with TRBJ2-3; a weak D match, TRBD2 (6 bases). CDR1 is SNHLY, CDR2 FYNNEI, per germline. CDR3 size: 15 residues. V lost 7 bases to trimming and J lost 2 bases, with 16 bases between them. The CDR3 loop is CASKSLASSTDTQYF. CDR3 coding DNA: TGTGCCAGCAAATCCCTAGCGTCTTCCACAGATACGCAGTATTTT.

CDR3 bases: TGTGCCAGCAGCTTGGATTTCATCGCGGGAGACAATGAGCAGTTCTTC. The encoded protein is CASSLDFIAGDNEQFF. This chain uses TRBV7-9 with TRBJ2-1, with 7 positions matching TRBD2. The CDR3 is 16 residues long. Trimming at V came to 3 bases and at J to 5 bases, leaving 10 bases not matched to a gene. Germline CDR1 and CDR2: SEHNR and FQNEAQ (reference sequence).

The V and J genes are TRBV5-1 and TRBJ1-2; TRBD1 might be the D (5 bases). This CDR3 contains 14 residues. Trimming shortened V by 3 bases and J by 3 bases, and 12 bases separated the two germline ends. Germline CDR1 is SGHRS and CDR2 is YFSETQ. The CDR3 here is CASSYLGQDYGYTF. CDR3 coding DNA: TGCGCCAGCAGCTACTTGGGGCAGGACTATGGCTACACCTTC.

V and J are TRBV10-3 and TRBJ1-3, with D unresolved. The CDR3 contains 13 residues. V lost 4 bases and J 4 bases, leaving 8 bases between the germline ends. Germline V gene data show CDR1 as ENHRY and CDR2 as SYGVKD. DNA for the CDR3: TGTGCCATCAGTGGAGCGGGAGGAAACACCATATATTTT. Protein product: CAISGAGGNTIYF.

The rearrangement uses TRBV27 and TRBJ2-1; D may be TRBD2 (7 bases). The CDR3 loop spans 13 amino acids. Germline CDR1 is MNHEY and CDR2 is SMNVEV (reference sequence). V lost 10 bases to trimming and J lost 4 bases, with 14 bases between them. CDR3 amino acids: CATKKGGYNEQFF. CDR3 bases: TGTGCCACCAAGAAGGGGGGGTACAATGAGCAGTTCTTC.

V is TRBV2 and J is TRBJ2-3; D is uncertain. Deletions cut 3 bases from V and 0 bases from J, with 7 bases between. Germline CDR1 reads SNHLY; CDR2 reads FYNNEI. This CDR3 contains 14 residues. The CDR3 DNA sequence: TGTGCCAGCAGTGAGAGCGAGAGCACAGATACGCAGTATTTT. Its protein is CASSESESTDTQYF.

This clone was counted only a few times. The rearrangement joins TRBV6-2 or TRBV6-3 to TRBJ1-2, with D possibly TRBD1 on 5 matching bases. The V end was cut by 6 bases, the J end by 4 bases, with 12 bases between. CDR1 is MNHEY, CDR2 SVGEGT, per germline. The CDR3 contains 13 residues. The CDR3 nucleotides read TGTGCCAGCAGCCCAACCCAGGGCTATGGCTACACCTTC. Translated, it gives CASSPTQGYGYTF.

This chain uses TRBV5-1 with TRBJ2-5; D unresolved. Germline V lookup: CDR1 SGHRS, CDR2 YFSETQ. CDR3 length equals 15 residues. The V and J ends lost 0 bases and 3 bases respectively, with 12 bases between them. CDR3 nucleotides: TGCGCCAGCAGCTTGGAAGGCCCGCAGGAAGAGACCCAGTACTTC. Its translation: CASSLEGPQEETQYF.

This chain links TRBV7-9 with TRBJ2-1, with 7 bases that match TRBD1. Germline assignment: CDR1 SEHNR and CDR2 FQNEAQ (reference sequence). The CDR3 has 16 amino acids. The trim removed 0 bases at V and 0 bases at J, leaving 2 bases unmatched. The DNA of the CDR3 is TGTGCCAGCAGCTTAGCGGGGACAGTCTCCTACAATGAGCAGTTCTTC. The encoded protein is CASSLAGTVSYNEQFF.

The chain has TRBV7-8 and TRBJ1-1; no clear D gene. Germline lookup yields CDR1 SGHVS and CDR2 FQNEAQ. The CDR3 length is 14 residues. Trimming took 1 base from V and 1 from J, leaving 7 bases between them. This CDR3 reads CASSLGVTNTEAFF. In DNA form, the CDR3 reads TGTGCCAGCAGCTTAGGAGTTACGAACACTGAAGCTTTCTTT.

The chain is built from TRBV15 and TRBJ1-2; D is unclear. Germline-derived CDR1 and CDR2 are LNHNV and YYDKDF (reference sequence). CDR3 length equals 14 residues. Trimming removed 4 bases at V and 4 bases at J, with 13 bases between. CDR3 sequence reads: CATSTTREPYGYTF. CDR3 nucleotides: TGTGCCACCAGCACGACCCGGGAACCCTATGGCTACACCTTC.

This chain joins TRBV3-1 (or the pseudogene TRBV3-2) and TRBJ2-3, with D possibly TRBD2 on 5 matching bases. CDR1 is LGHDT, CDR2 YNNKEL, per germline (reference sequence). V lost 0 bases, J lost 4 bases, and 11 bases lay in between. The CDR3 is 15 amino acids. The CDR3, as DNA: TGTGCCAGCAGCCAAGACGGTAGCGTCGCAGATACGCAGTATTTT. Translation: CASSQDGSVADTQYF.

The table lists this clone with a count of one. An end of the junction does not agree with germline; a read error may underlie this. The chain employs TRBV28 and TRBJ2-2, with 13 bases aligning to TRBD2. In germline, CDR1 is MDHEN, CDR2 SYDVKM. The CDR3 is 18 residues long. The CDR3 here is CASSLALGLAGATGKLFF. The DNA for the CDR3 is TGTGCCAGCAGCCTAGCGCTTGGACTAGCGGGAGCCACCGGGAAGCTGTTTTTT.

The gene calls are TRBV5-6 and TRBJ2-3; 8 nucleotides line up with TRBD2. Losses at the gene ends were 5 bases for V and 4 bases for J; bases not matched to a gene: 12. The V gene's germline CDR1 is SGHDT and CDR2 YYEEEE. CDR3 size: 16 residues. Written as DNA, the CDR3 is TGTGCCAGCAGAAACCTCGAGCGGGAGAAGGCAGATACGCAGTATTTT. Its translation is CASRNLEREKADTQYF.

In this sample, this clone turned up once. The genes are TRBV9 and TRBJ2-2; D is undetermined. Between the trimmed V and J ends, which lost 0 bases and 4 bases, there was a span of 13 bases. The CDR3 length is 16 residues. Germline values: CDR1 SGDLS, CDR2 YYNGEE. The CDR3 DNA reads as TGTGCCAGCAGCGTAGACGGCGGCACAAGCACCGGGGAGCTGTTTTTT. This sequence encodes CASSVDGGTSTGELFF.

This chain connects TRBV6-4 to TRBJ2-1; TRBD2 agrees at 9 bases. CDR1 is MRHNA and CDR2 is SNTAGT in the germline V gene. J gave up 8 bases and V 4 bases, and 6 bases lay outside the gene matches. CDR3 length: 14 amino acids. CDR3 in DNA: TGTGCCAGCAGTGTAATAGCGGGAGCGGATGAGCAGTTCTTC. Its translation is CASSVIAGADEQFF.

The V gene is TRBV25-1, the J gene TRBJ1-2; D gene uncertain. Germline CDR1 and CDR2: MGHDK and SYGVNS. Trimming removed 3 bases from V and 3 bases from J, with 14 bases in between. The CDR3 runs 15 residues. Here the CDR3 DNA reads TGTGCCAGCAGTGACGGCCAAGACATCTACTATGGCTACACCTTC. Protein: CASSDGQDIYYGYTF.

This sequence joins TRBV30 and TRBJ1-2; 7 bases agree with TRBD1. Germline V gene sequence: CDR1 GTSNPN, CDR2 SVGIG (reference sequence). The CDR3 consists of 13 residues. V shed 8 bases and J 5 bases; nucleotides not matched to a gene: 11. CDR3 loop: CARRQGNVYGYTF. As DNA, the CDR3 is TGTGCCAGACGACAGGGTAACGTTTATGGCTACACCTTC.

DNA of the CDR3: TGTGCCAGCAGGTCCCGGGGGGGGAATGAGCAGTTCTTC. It encodes CASRSRGGNEQFF. The chain uses TRBV6-5 and TRBJ2-1; 8 nucleotides align to TRBD2. From germline, CDR1 is MNHEY and CDR2 SVGAGI. V shed 6 bases and J 7 bases; nucleotides not matched to a gene: 5. The CDR3 extends over 13 amino acids.

CDR3 sequence reads: CASSYPRQASDEQYF. The CDR3, as DNA: TGTGCCAGCAGTTACCCCAGACAGGCCTCGGACGAGCAGTACTTC. J is TRBJ2-7 and V is TRBV6-2 or TRBV6-3; D might be TRBD1 (6 bases). Germline V gene data show CDR1 as MNHEY and CDR2 as SVGEGT. The V and J ends lost 2 bases and 5 bases respectively, with 16 bases between them. The CDR3 has 15 residues.

The chain couples TRBV3-1 (or the pseudogene TRBV3-2) to TRBJ1-2; D perhaps matches TRBD1 (6 bases). Trimming removed 1 base at V and 4 bases at J, with 10 bases between. The CDR3 spans 14 residues. Germline-derived CDR1 and CDR2 are LGHDT and YNNKEL (reference sequence). The CDR3 reads CASSQVRGGYGYTF. CDR3 nucleotides: TGTGCCAGCAGCCAAGTTCGAGGGGGCTATGGCTACACCTTC.

Comments on this clone: The same CDR3 arises from other DNA sequences in this sample as well. The J gene is TRBJ2-7, the V gene TRBV28; D is unclear. Germline V gene lookup returns CDR1 MDHEN and CDR2 SYDVKM. V was trimmed by 5 bases and J by 4 bases, leaving 3 bases between them. CDR3 size: 10 residues. CDR3 sequence (DNA): TGTGCCAGCAGTCATTACGAGCAGTACTTC. Translation: CASSHYEQYF.

The rearrangement joins TRBV6-1 to TRBJ2-1, with D hard to call. Germline lookup yields CDR1 MNHNS and CDR2 SASEGT. The ends were cut back, 2 bases at V and 4 bases at J, with 12 bases in the middle. The CDR3 covers 15 residues. The CDR3 DNA reads TGTGCCAGCAGTGAACCGCGCCCTCCGTACAATGAGCAGTTCTTC. Encoded protein: CASSEPRPPYNEQFF.

V and J are TRBV9 and TRBJ2-3, with no clear D. The ends were cut back, 0 bases at V and 0 bases at J, with 5 bases in the middle. Germline V CDR1 and CDR2: SGDLS, YYNGEE. This CDR3 comprises 14 residues. CDR3 coding DNA: TGTGCCAGCAGCGTAGCTCCGAGCACAGATACGCAGTATTTT. Encoded protein: CASSVAPSTDTQYF.